Shown below are 18 T cell receptor beta chains from a single sample sequenced in a study of blood T cell repertoires in COVID-19. The method was immunoSEQ multiplex PCR; TCRdb's version includes in-frame clones alone and lacks a portion of them. The repertoire holds about 140,000 clones, with around 82% as singletons. Sequencing was performed on peripheral blood. These receptors came from a human donor in a cohort sampled during active COVID-19.

The chain couples TRBV6-1 to TRBJ1-2; D not resolved. Germline V gene sequence: CDR1 MNHNS, CDR2 SASEGT. The CDR3 has 14 residues. V was shortened by 3 bases and J by 4 bases, with 12 bases between the two germline ends. CDR3 loop: CASSESGWPYGYTF. In nucleotides, the CDR3 is TGTGCCAGCAGTGAGTCGGGTTGGCCCTATGGCTACACCTTC.

The chain has TRBV6-5 and TRBJ2-1; 11 bases fit TRBD2. The CDR3 contains 12 residues. After removal of 6 bases from V and 9 bases from J, the junction contained 1 base not matched to a gene. Germline V gene lookup returns CDR1 MNHEY and CDR2 SVGAGI. The DNA of the CDR3 is TGTGCCAGCAGCGGACTAGCGGGTGAGCAGTTCTTC. Its protein is CASSGLAGEQFF.

This rearrangement joins TRBV4-1 to TRBJ2-7, with a weak D call TRBD1 (6 bases). The CDR3 runs 14 residues. In germline, CDR1 is MGHRA, CDR2 YSYEKL. V was cut by 1 base and J by 0 bases, with 7 bases left in between. CDR3 sequence (DNA): TGCGCCAGCAGCCAAGGGACAGACTCCTACGAGCAGTACTTC. Its translation: CASSQGTDSYEQYF.

The chain links TRBV18 to TRBJ2-7; D not resolved. CDR3 length equals 14 residues. With 1 base removed from V and 2 bases from J, the gap between germline ends came to 9 bases. Germline V lookup: CDR1 KGHSH, CDR2 LQKENI. The CDR3 sequence is CASSPQAGTYEQYF. CDR3 in DNA: TGTGCCAGCTCACCACAGGCAGGTACCTACGAGCAGTACTTC.

This chain uses TRBV19 with TRBJ1-2, with 7 bases identical to TRBD1. V shed 3 bases, J shed 3 bases, and the junction held 4 bases outside the gene matches. The CDR3 contains 14 residues. Germline-derived CDR1 and CDR2 are LNHDA and SQIVND (reference sequence). The CDR3 sequence is CASSIEQGYYGYTF. In DNA form, the CDR3 reads TGTGCCAGTAGTATTGAACAGGGGTACTATGGCTACACCTTC.

The chain combines TRBV6-5 with TRBJ2-7; D remains unclear. The CDR3 contains 16 residues. Germline values: CDR1 MNHEY, CDR2 SVGAGI. V lost 0 bases, J lost 3 bases, and 15 bases lay in between. The CDR3 region is CASSYSPRGSLYEQYF. The CDR3 DNA reads as TGTGCCAGCAGTTACTCCCCCAGAGGTTCTCTCTACGAGCAGTACTTC.

This clone has only one observation. The genes are TRBV27 and TRBJ2-4, with 7 bases matching TRBD2. The CDR3 is 17 amino acids. J was trimmed by 2 bases and V by 2 bases; bases with no gene match: 9. Germline values: CDR1 MNHEY, CDR2 SMNVEV (reference sequence). In nucleotides, the CDR3 is TGTGCCAGCAGTTTACGGTCGGGGGGTGACACCAAAAACATTCAGTACTTC. Translating gives CASSLRSGGDTKNIQYF.

V and J are TRBV5-1 and TRBJ2-7, with D tentatively TRBD1 (5 bases). V was shortened by 0 bases and J by 7 bases, with 20 bases between the two germline ends. The CDR3 contains 16 residues. Germline CDR1 is SGHRS and CDR2 is YFSETQ. As DNA, the CDR3 is TGCGCCAGCAGCTTGGAGGGGCTACCCGAATCGGTGGAGCAGTACTTC. As protein: CASSLEGLPESVEQYF.

This rearrangement joins TRBV7-9 to TRBJ2-3, with D possibly TRBD2 on 6 matching bases. This CDR3 is 15 amino acids long. Trimming removed 5 bases at V and 2 bases at J, with 14 bases between. In germline, CDR1 is SEHNR, CDR2 FQNEAQ (reference sequence). This CDR3 reads CASSLRGSHTDTQYF. Here the CDR3 DNA reads TGTGCCAGCAGCCTTCGGGGGAGCCACACAGATACGCAGTATTTT.

The CDR3 is CASSLRQGWRNSPLHF. The CDR3 DNA reads TGTGCCAGCAGCTTAAGACAGGGCTGGAGAAATTCACCCCTCCACTTT. The chain carries TRBV5-6 and TRBJ1-6; 7 bases map to TRBD1. Germline CDR1 SGHDT, CDR2 YYEEEE. V lost 2 bases to trimming and J lost 7 bases; unmatched junction nucleotides: 9. This CDR3 is built from 16 residues.

The table lists this clone with a count of one. V gene TRBV3-1 (or the pseudogene TRBV3-2) combines with J gene TRBJ2-5; 12 nucleotides align to TRBD1. Trimming cost V 1 base and J 1 base; bases outside gene matches: 1. CDR1 and CDR2 (germline): LGHDT, YNNKEL (reference sequence). The CDR3 has 16 amino acids. CDR3 amino acids: CASSQGDRGRQETQYF. The DNA for the CDR3 is TGTGCCAGCAGCCAAGGGGACAGGGGGCGCCAAGAGACCCAGTACTTC.

Only a few counts were recorded for this clone. The V and J genes are TRBV6-2 or TRBV6-3 and TRBJ2-1, with TRBD1 matching 8 bases. Unmatched junction bases numbered 13, after V lost 6 bases and J lost 15 bases. Germline CDR1 and CDR2: MNHEY and SVGEGT. The CDR3 spans 13 residues. This CDR3 is CASSPVGQGVPFF. CDR3 nucleotide sequence: TGTGCCAGCAGCCCCGTCGGACAGGGAGTTCCGTTCTTC.

The chain has TRBV14 and TRBJ2-7; D remains unclear. There are 13 residues in the CDR3. The V and J ends lost 2 bases and 7 bases respectively, with 12 bases between them. Germline V CDR1 and CDR2: SGHDN, FVKESK. DNA of the CDR3: TGTGCCAGCAGCCAATCTGCACCGGGTGAGCAGTACTTC. Its protein is CASSQSAPGEQYF. The whole variable domain, filled in from reference TRBV14 and TRBJ2-7, reads EAGVTQFPSHSVIEKGQTVTLRCDPISGHDNLYWYRRVMGKEIKFLLHFVKESKQDESGMPNNRFLAERTGGTYSTLKVQPAELEDSGVYFCASSQSAPGEQYFGPGTRLTVT.

The rearrangement links TRBV5-4 to TRBJ2-2; TRBD2 aligns across 12 bases. The junction had 5 bases not matched to a gene; V was cut back by 0 bases and J by 5 bases. This CDR3 is built from 17 residues. The V gene's germline CDR1 is SGHNT and CDR2 YYREEE (reference sequence). CDR3 amino acids: CASSLGTSGALTGELFF. CDR3 sequence (DNA): TGTGCCAGCAGCTTGGGGACTAGCGGGGCACTTACCGGGGAGCTGTTTTTT.

This chain links TRBV13 with TRBJ1-2; 8 bases are a match to TRBD1. V gave up 5 bases and J gave up 1 base; unmatched junction bases: 6. The CDR3 sequence is 15 residues long. Looked up from germline, CDR1 is PRHDT and CDR2 is FYEKMQ (reference sequence). As DNA, the CDR3 is TGTGCCAGCAGCGTCCGGACAGGGAATAACTATGGCTACACCTTC. Residues: CASSVRTGNNYGYTF.

This clone was picked up a small number of times. V gene TRBV18 combines with J gene TRBJ1-5; 8 nucleotides agree with TRBD1. CDR1 and CDR2 (germline): KGHSH, LQKENI. Trimming took 3 bases from V and 5 from J; bases not matched to a gene: 9. The CDR3 extends over 16 amino acids. CDR3 DNA sequence: TGTGCCAGCTCACCCATAGGACAGGGTATTCATCAGCCCCAGCATTTT. Its translation: CASSPIGQGIHQPQHF.

V usage is TRBV27 and J usage is TRBJ2-4; possibly TRBD2 for D (6 bases). The germline CDR1 and CDR2 sequences are MNHEY and SMNVEV (reference sequence). This CDR3 region has 16 residues. V dropped 7 bases and J dropped 7 bases, with 23 bases sitting between them. The CDR3 protein is CASTEVGGGYGNIQYF. The CDR3 nucleotides are TGTGCCAGCACCGAAGTCGGGGGAGGCTATGGTAACATTCAGTACTTC.

CDR3 sequence reads: CASSYQGSQPQHF. The CDR3 nucleotides are TGTGCCAGCAGTTACCAGGGTTCCCAGCCCCAGCATTTT. V gene TRBV6-2 or TRBV6-3 combines with J gene TRBJ1-5, with TRBD1 as a possible D gene (5 bases). Germline V gene sequence: CDR1 MNHEY, CDR2 SVGEGT. This CDR3 is built from 13 residues. V was clipped by 2 bases and J by 7 bases, with 9 bases between them.